Listed here are 21 T cell receptor beta chains from one sample, sequenced in a study of shared clonotypes between healthy human individuals. Measured with immunoSEQ multiplex PCR; TCRdb has only the in-frame clones, and not every one. The data hold roughly 500,000 clones, with roughly 95% observed a single time. Specimen: naive CD4+ T cells sorted from blood. The subset was: CD45RA+ positively selected. All receptors come from a woman between 25 and 40 years old in good health.

The V and J genes are TRBV14 and TRBJ2-1; 8 nucleotides agree with TRBD2. The V gene end was trimmed by 1 base and the J gene end by 2 bases; junction bases not matched to a gene: 1. This CDR3 comprises 15 residues. The germline gives CDR1 SGHDN, CDR2 FVKESK. The CDR3 spells CASSQGGLAYNEQFF. The DNA for the CDR3 is TGTGCCAGCAGCCAAGGGGGACTAGCCTACAATGAGCAGTTCTTC.

The chain has TRBV21-1 and TRBJ2-4; whether TRBD1, the table's D call, matches the DNA was not checked. TRBV21-1 represents a pseudogene. There are 19 residues in the CDR3. CDR3 amino acids: CASSKVGRRGTGSRDIQYF. The CDR3 DNA is TGTGCCAGCAGCAAAGTGGGGAGGAGGGGGACAGGGAGTAGAGACATTCAGTACTTC.

This chain uses TRBV5-1 with TRBJ1-1; perhaps TRBD1 as D (5 bases). Trimming removed 4 bases at V and 5 bases at J, with 12 bases between. The CDR3 length is 13 residues. CDR1 and CDR2 (germline): SGHRS, YFSETQ. The CDR3 nucleotides read TGCGCCAGCAGCGGACCTGGGGGGACTGAAGCTTTCTTT. Its protein product is CASSGPGGTEAFF.

About this clone: The sample holds other DNA sequences that translate to the same CDR3. V and J are TRBV27 and TRBJ2-5; D might be TRBD2 (5 bases). This CDR3 spans 15 amino acids. With 7 bases removed from V and 2 bases from J, the gap between germline ends came to 17 bases. The V gene's germline CDR1 is MNHEY and CDR2 SMNVEV (reference sequence). DNA for the CDR3: TGTGCCAGCACCCCTCTCGGACTCCCGCAAGAGACCCAGTACTTC. Protein: CASTPLGLPQETQYF.

The V and J genes are TRBV4-2 and TRBJ2-1, with 8 positions matching TRBD2. This CDR3 has 16 residues. Germline CDR1 is LGHNA and CDR2 is YNFKEQ. V shed 1 base and J 7 bases; nucleotides not matched to a gene: 9. CDR3 DNA: TGTGCCAGCAGCCAAGGGGCGGGAGGTTTATTGAATGAGCAGTTCTTC. Its protein product is CASSQGAGGLLNEQFF.

The chain carries TRBV12-5 and TRBJ1-1, with a weak D call TRBD1 (5 bases). The length of the CDR3 is 18 residues. The germline V and J ends were trimmed by 3 bases and 1 base, with 21 bases remaining between them. The V gene's germline CDR1 is LGHNT and CDR2 FRNRAP. The CDR3 region is CASGFRARQLKPNTEAFF. As DNA, the CDR3 is TGTGCTAGTGGTTTCCGGGCGAGACAGCTTAAACCGAACACTGAAGCTTTCTTT.

The table lists this clone with a count of one. The chain uses TRBV5-1 and TRBJ1-4; D may be TRBD1 (5 bases). CDR3 length: 16 amino acids. V gave up 2 bases and J gave up 3 bases, with 14 bases separating them. Germline V gene sequence: CDR1 SGHRS, CDR2 YFSETQ. CDR3 amino acids: CASSFGPQGANEKLFF. CDR3 nucleotides: TGCGCCAGCAGCTTTGGCCCTCAGGGAGCTAATGAAAAACTGTTTTTT.

The chain is built from TRBV2 and TRBJ2-3; 7 bases agree with TRBD2. Germline V gene sequence: CDR1 SNHLY, CDR2 FYNNEI. The V gene end was trimmed by 8 bases and the J gene end by 2 bases; junction bases not matched to a gene: 13. CDR3 length: 16 residues. Here the CDR3 reads CASSLEAGEVTDTQYF. The DNA of the CDR3 is TGTGCCAGCTCTTTAGAGGCGGGAGAGGTCACAGATACGCAGTATTTT. Complete variable domain (other parts from reference TRBV2 and TRBJ2-3): EPEVTQTPSHQVTQMGQEVILRCVPISNHLYFYWYRQILGQKVEFLVSFYNNEISEKSEIFDDQFSVERPDGSNFTLKIRSTKLEDSAMYFCASSLEAGEVTDTQYFGPGTRLTVL.

The V and J genes are TRBV7-9 and TRBJ2-7; D might be TRBD2 (5 bases). CDR1 and CDR2 (germline): SEHNR, FQNEAQ (reference sequence). There are 13 residues in the CDR3. V was cut by 4 bases and J by 8 bases, with 15 bases left in between. Here the CDR3 DNA reads TGTGCCAGCAGCTCACGGACTTTCGATAAGCAGTACTTC. This sequence encodes CASSSRTFDKQYF.

The chain employs TRBV5-6 and TRBJ2-3, with D possibly being TRBD1 (7 bases). The CDR3 totals 16 residues. V gave up 3 bases and J gave up 2 bases, with 16 bases separating them. The germline V gene has CDR1 SGHDT and CDR2 YYEEEE. The CDR3 DNA sequence: TGTGCCAGCAGCTGGGGCGGGACAGAATCCACAGATACGCAGTATTTT. Translated, it gives CASSWGGTESTDTQYF. Combining the CDR3 with reference TRBV5-6 and TRBJ2-3 gives the whole variable domain DAGVTQSPTHLIKTRGQQVTLRCSPKSGHDTVSWYQQALGQGPQFIFQYYEEEERQRGNFPDRFSGHQFPNYSSELNVNALLLGDSALYLCASSWGGTESTDTQYFGPGTRLTVL.

The CDR3 region has the DNA TGTGCCAGCTCACCCCCCGGACGCGTGGGAGAGCAGTTCTTC. This gives the protein CASSPPGRVGEQFF. The chain employs TRBV18 and TRBJ2-1; D remains unclear. The CDR3 runs 14 residues. Trimming removed 3 bases from V and 10 bases from J, with 16 bases in between. The germline V gene encodes CDR1 KGHSH and CDR2 LQKENI.

The chain uses TRBV13 and TRBJ2-5, with D uncertain. The DNA end is a closer match to TRBJ2-7, so the J assignment may be wrong. Germline V CDR1 and CDR2: PRHDT, FYEKMQ (reference sequence). CDR3 length: 13 residues. The CDR3: CASSLGRGDEQYF. CDR3 in DNA: TGTGCCAGCAGCTTAGGCCGTGGGGACGAGCAGTACTTC.

The chain employs TRBV27 and TRBJ1-2, with 12 bases lining up with TRBD1. The CDR3 is made up of 16 amino acids. In germline, CDR1 is MNHEY, CDR2 SMNVEV (reference sequence). V shed 5 bases, J shed 7 bases, and the junction held 11 bases outside the gene matches. Written as DNA, the CDR3 is TGTGCCAGCAGTCCAACCACCGGGACAGGGGGCGGTGGCTACACCTTC. Its protein product is CASSPTTGTGGGGYTF.

This clone was counted a single time. V usage is TRBV5-8 and J usage is TRBJ2-1, with 8 bases lining up with TRBD1. Per the germline V gene, CDR1 is SGHTS and CDR2 is YDEGEE. V was pared by 6 bases and J by 7 bases, with 12 bases of the junction left unmatched. There are 15 residues in the CDR3. The CDR3 region is CASNLFGTGQNEQFF. The CDR3 bases are TGTGCCAGCAACCTATTCGGGACAGGTCAGAATGAGCAGTTCTTC. Full variable domain (rest looked up from reference TRBV5-8 and TRBJ2-1): EAGVTQSPTHLIKTRGQQATLRCSPISGHTSVYWYQQALGLGLQFLLWYDEGEERNRGNFPPRFSGRQFPNYSSELNVNALELEDSALYLCASNLFGTGQNEQFFGPGTRLTVL.

The chain uses TRBV6-1 and TRBJ1-2; 7 bases are shared with TRBD1. This CDR3 contains 14 residues. With 7 bases clipped from V and 10 bases from J, the junction kept 15 bases outside the gene matches. CDR1 and CDR2 (germline): MNHNS, SASEGT. DNA of the CDR3: TGTGCCAGCACCGGCCAAGCGCCAGGGGGAGCCTACACCTTC. Translation gives CASTGQAPGGAYTF.

With regard to this clone: Within the sample, other DNA sequences also encode this same CDR3. V usage is TRBV28 and J usage is TRBJ1-1; D gene uncertain. CDR3 length: 15 amino acids. From germline, CDR1 is MDHEN and CDR2 SYDVKM. Trimming removed 3 bases at V and 5 bases at J, with 16 bases between. CDR3 residues: CASSFAGPSRTEAFF. For the CDR3, the DNA is TGTGCCAGCAGTTTCGCAGGCCCCTCAAGAACTGAAGCTTTCTTT.

This clone has just one count. A junction end diverges from the germline sequence, so it may reflect a read error. The chain joins TRBV7-3 to TRBJ2-7, with no clear D. There are 13 residues in the CDR3. Germline CDR1 SGHTA, CDR2 FQGTGA. The CDR3 spells CASSSRRQKVPHF. DNA for the CDR3: TGTGCCAGCAGCTCTAGAAGACAAAAGGTACCCCATTTC.

The rearrangement joins TRBV30 to TRBJ1-5; 12 bases fit TRBD1. Germline CDR1 is GTSNPN and CDR2 is SVGIG (reference sequence). V trimming: 2 bases; J trimming: 6 bases; junction bases outside the gene matches: 5. The CDR3 length is 15 residues. The CDR3 DNA sequence: TGTGCCTGGAGTAAGGGACAGGGGGCGAGTCAGCCCCAGCATTTT. It specifies CAWSKGQGASQPQHF.

The V call is TRBV5-1, the J call TRBJ2-2, with D perhaps assigned TRBD1 or TRBD2 (5 bases each). Germline CDR1 and CDR2: SGHRS and YFSETQ. The germline V and J ends were trimmed by 5 bases and 5 bases, with 19 bases remaining between them. CDR3 length: 16 residues. The CDR3 loop reads CASSSGPLEDTGELFF. DNA of the CDR3: TGCGCCAGCAGTTCGGGACCTCTAGAGGATACCGGGGAGCTGTTTTTT.

The genes are TRBV7-9 and TRBJ2-7, with TRBD2 identical over 8 bases. The CDR3 extends over 13 amino acids. Germline-derived CDR1 and CDR2 are SEHNR and FQNEAQ (reference sequence). The V gene end was trimmed by 8 bases and the J gene end by 2 bases; junction bases not matched to a gene: 5. CDR3 loop: CASLSGGPYEQYF. DNA for the CDR3: TGTGCCAGCCTGTCGGGGGGGCCCTACGAGCAGTACTTC. Variable domain in full (rest from reference TRBV7-9 and TRBJ2-7): DTGVSQNPRHKITKRGQNVTFRCDPISEHNRLYWYRQTLGQGPEFLTYFQNEAQLEKSRLLSDRFSAERPKGSFSTLEIQRTEQGDSAMYLCASLSGGPYEQYFGPGTRLTVT.

The table lists this clone with a count of one. The chain carries TRBV10-3 and TRBJ2-7, with 8 bases identical to TRBD1. The CDR3 sequence is 13 residues long. Looked up from germline, CDR1 is ENHRY and CDR2 is SYGVKD. J gave up 6 bases and V 8 bases, and 9 bases lay outside the gene matches. CDR3 bases: TGTGCCATCGGGGGACAGGAACCCGGCGAGCAGTACTTC. It translates to CAIGGQEPGEQYF.